These 20 T cell receptor beta chains were all obtained from the same sample, sequenced in a study of blood T cells in healthy people across ages. A second PCR of about 7 to 12 cycles used a sample-barcoded 5' primer and a J-beta primer mix. TCRdb independently ran MiXCR on the 5' RACE reads; one entry per CDR3 protein. The table records approximately 810,000 distinct CDR3 sequences, around 26% of them present only once. The sample consisted of blood. These receptors were obtained from a woman older than 75 in good health.

About this clonotype: A read error may explain this, as a much larger clone is one base away. The chain couples TRBV7-9 to TRBJ2-3; D unclear. The CDR3 loop spans 17 amino acids. V lost 3 bases, J lost 0 bases, and 16 bases lay in between. The germline gives CDR1 SEHNR, CDR2 FQNEAQ (reference sequence). For the CDR3, the DNA is TGTGCCAGCAGCTTCAGCCCCCCGGGCCGGAGCACAGATACGCAGTATTTT. Its translation is CASSFSPPGRSTDTQYF.

About this clonotype: This clone may be a read error of a much larger clone one base away. The chain carries TRBV20-1 and TRBJ2-5; D call uncertain. The J call is in doubt because the DNA end fits TRBJ2-7 better. The CDR3 contains 14 residues. The germline gives CDR1 DFQATT, CDR2 SNEGSKA (reference sequence). The CDR3 spells CSALLGRYTNEQYF. As DNA, the CDR3 is TGCAGTGCTTTACTGGGCAGATATACTAACGAGCAGTACTTC.

As regards this clonotype: One base away lies a much larger clone, so this may be a sequencing read error. The gene calls are TRBV6-2 or TRBV6-3 and TRBJ2-7; D is unclear. CDR1 is MNHEY and CDR2 is SVGEGT in the germline V gene. This CDR3 region has 16 residues. Deletions cut 2 bases from V and 0 bases from J, with 14 bases between. As DNA, the CDR3 is TGTGCCAGCAGTTACATTCTGGGTCAGAGCTCCTACGAGCAGTACTTC. Protein product: CASSYILGQSSYEQYF.

This clonotype was observed many times. CDR3 protein: CASSQGEGENYGYTF. The CDR3 DNA reads TGTGCCAGCAGCCAAGGAGAAGGAGAAAACTATGGCTACACCTTC. The chain is built from TRBV4-2 and TRBJ1-2, with D unresolved. From germline, CDR1 is LGHNA and CDR2 YNFKEQ. The CDR3 is 15 residues long. Between the trimmed V and J ends, which lost 1 base and 2 bases, there was a span of 11 bases.

This clonotype has just a few counts. This sequence may be a read error, since a much larger clone differs from it by one base. This rearrangement joins TRBV5-1 to TRBJ1-2; 7 nucleotides align to TRBD1. Germline CDR1 is SGHRS and CDR2 is YFSETQ. The CDR3 totals 18 residues. CDR3 loop: CAGSVRKSFGTAKYGYTF. The CDR3 coding sequence is TGCGCCGGCAGCGTTCGGAAATCTTTCGGGACAGCTAAGTATGGCTACACCTTC.

Comments on this clonotype: This may be a read error, as it is one base from a much larger clone. This sequence joins TRBV7-7 and TRBJ2-5, with 9 bases fitting TRBD1. Germline V gene sequence: CDR1 SSHAT, CDR2 FNYEAQ (reference sequence). The CDR3 sequence is 15 residues long. V shed 5 bases and J 5 bases; nucleotides not matched to a gene: 9. CDR3 coding DNA: TGTGCCAGCAGCCCCCGAGGACAGGGGAGGGAGACCCAGTACTTC. This gives the protein CASSPRGQGRETQYF.

This clonotype has just a few counts. The chain couples TRBV5-4 to TRBJ2-7; 8 positions match TRBD1. The CDR3 totals 14 residues. Germline CDR1 is SGHNT and CDR2 is YYREEE (reference sequence). Trimming took 5 bases from V and 7 from J; bases not matched to a gene: 11. CDR3 bases: TGTGCCAGCAGACCAACAGGGGGAGGTGGTGAGCAGTACTTC. It is translated as CASRPTGGGGEQYF.

This clonotype was detected once. One base away lies a much larger clone, so this may be a sequencing read error. The chain is built from TRBV20-1 and TRBJ1-1; D perhaps matches TRBD1 (6 bases). Germline V gene data show CDR1 as DFQATT and CDR2 as SNEGSKA (reference sequence). CDR3 length equals 15 residues. The CDR3 sequence: CSARRNYRDNTEASF. The CDR3 region has the DNA TGCAGTGCTCGACGAAACTACAGGGATAACACTGAAGCTTCCTTT.

This clonotype was counted at least ten times. This chain joins TRBV4-3 and TRBJ2-3, with TRBD2 matching over 13 bases. J lost 0 bases, V lost 4 bases, and 4 bases had no gene match. CDR1 and CDR2 (germline): LGHNA, YSLEER. CDR3 length: 17 residues. CDR3 bases: TGCGCCAGCAGCCTGGGACTAGCGGGACTTAGCACAGATACGCAGTATTTT. It specifies CASSLGLAGLSTDTQYF.

The rearrangement uses TRBV27 and TRBJ2-6; the D is unclear. Germline CDR1 reads MNHEY; CDR2 reads SMNVEV (reference sequence). This CDR3 region has 15 residues. Trimming left V 6 bases short and J 1 base short, with 10 bases between. CDR3: CASRPEGSGANVLTF. In nucleotides, the CDR3 is TGTGCCAGCAGACCAGAAGGGTCTGGGGCCAACGTCCTGACTTTC.

About this clonotype: The junction departs from the called germline gene at one end, perhaps through a read error. The gene calls are TRBV12-3 or TRBV12-4 and TRBJ2-3; D is perhaps TRBD2 (6 bases). The CDR3 is 18 residues long. CDR3 in amino acids: CASSLRGGRRGLADAQYF. The CDR3 coding sequence is TGTGCCAGCAGTTTAAGAGGTGGGAGGAGAGGTTTAGCAGATGCGCAGTATTTT.

The rearrangement uses TRBV9 and TRBJ2-2; TRBD2 matches 14 bases. The CDR3 has 18 residues. The V and J ends lost 2 bases and 4 bases, in that order; junction bases with no gene match: 7. CDR1 and CDR2 from the germline V gene are SGDLS and YYNGEE. The CDR3 DNA sequence: TGTGCCAGCAGCGTCAGACTAGCGGGGGGGCTTGGCACCGGGGAGCTGTTTTTT. Translating gives CASSVRLAGGLGTGELFF.

Concerning this clonotype itself: Given a much more abundant clone one base away, this may be a read error. The CDR3 here is CSVRKGQGEAFF. DNA of the CDR3: TGCAGTGTTAGAAAGGGACAGGGCGAAGCTTTCTTT. The J gene is TRBJ1-1, the V gene TRBV20-1; 9 bases fit TRBD1. CDR1 and CDR2 (germline): DFQATT, SNEGSKA (reference sequence). This CDR3 is built from 12 residues.

This clonotype showed up many times. V usage is TRBV12-3 or TRBV12-4 and J usage is TRBJ2-1; the D is unclear. Deletions cut 2 bases from V and 5 bases from J, with 13 bases between. The CDR3 totals 15 residues. In nucleotides, the CDR3 is TGTGCCAGCAGTTTAAGGCCCCCGGAGAACAATGAGCAGTTCTTC. It codes for CASSLRPPENNEQFF.

This sequence joins TRBV29-1 and TRBJ2-7; D possibly corresponds to TRBD1 (6 bases). TRBJ2-5 explains the end of the DNA better; the J call may be wrong. The CDR3 consists of 14 residues. The germline V gene encodes CDR1 SQVTM and CDR2 ANQGSEA. The CDR3 nucleotides are TGCAGCGTTGCAGGGGCGTTGAGGATAGAGACCCAGTACTTC. Residues: CSVAGALRIETQYF.

This clonotype was counted ten times or more. The J gene is TRBJ1-2, the V gene TRBV7-9, with D tentatively TRBD1 (5 bases). The CDR3 consists of 14 residues. Germline-derived CDR1 and CDR2 are SEHNR and FQNEAQ (reference sequence). Trimming cost V 2 bases and J 9 bases, with 16 bases left between them. CDR3 region: CASSLSGTGGSYTF. CDR3 sequence (DNA): TGTGCCAGCAGCTTATCCGGGACTGGCGGGAGCTACACCTTC.

This clonotype was found many times. V and J are TRBV12-3 or TRBV12-4 and TRBJ1-5; D ambiguous. CDR3 size: 13 residues. V was cut by 2 bases and J by 6 bases, with 8 bases left in between. CDR3 loop: CASSLNPGQPQHF. CDR3 coding DNA: TGTGCCAGCAGTTTAAATCCGGGTCAGCCCCAGCATTTT.

The genes are TRBV20-1 and TRBJ2-2, with 7 bases matching TRBD1. With V trimmed by 2 bases and J by 1 base, 1 base remained unmatched. The CDR3 consists of 14 residues. CDR1 and CDR2 (germline): DFQATT, SNEGSKA (reference sequence). The CDR3 protein is CSARHRGNTGELFF. The CDR3 DNA follows: TGCAGTGCTAGACACAGGGGGAACACCGGGGAGCTGTTTTTT.

The J gene is TRBJ2-5, the V gene TRBV7-9; TRBD2 might be the D (6 bases). This CDR3 has 13 amino acids. CDR1 SEHNR and CDR2 FQNEAQ come from the germline V gene (reference sequence). With 0 bases removed from V and 13 bases from J, the gap between germline ends came to 15 bases. Here the CDR3 reads CASSLASGREAYF. The CDR3, as DNA: TGTGCCAGCAGCTTAGCCTCCGGCAGGGAGGCGTACTTC.

This clonotype has ten or more counts. Germline is not matched at one junction end, which may reflect a read error. The chain employs TRBV7-7 and TRBJ2-5, with 9 bases matching TRBD1. This CDR3 region has 15 residues. Germline lookup yields CDR1 SSHAT and CDR2 FNYEAQ (reference sequence). CDR3 sequence (DNA): TGTGCTAGCAGCTCACAGGGGGCCGCCCTTGAGACCCAGTACTTC. Protein: CASSSQGAALETQYF. Drawing the rest from reference TRBV7-7 and TRBJ2-5, the complete variable domain is GAGVSQSPRYKVTKRGQDVTLRCDPISSHATLYWYQQALGQGPEFLTYFNYEAQPDKSGLPSDRFSAERPEGSISTLTIQRTEQRDSAMYRCASSSQGAALETQYFGPGTRLLVL.